This entry lists 27 T cell receptor beta chains sequenced from one sample in a study of control samples from healthy donors and cancer patients. The protocol was immunoSEQ multiplex PCR, while the TCRdb copy is restricted to in-frame clones and leaves out a portion. The top ten clones hold around 9.3% of a sample with 150,000 to 200,000 clones, 85% to 95% of them seen once. Sequencing used blood. The receptors were sampled from a woman aged 40 to 50 in good health.

For the CDR3, the DNA is TGTGCCAGCAGTGGGGGGCTAGCGGGATTCACAGAGACCCAGTACTTC. As protein: CASSGGLAGFTETQYF. This chain links TRBV6-2 or TRBV6-3 with TRBJ2-5, with 9 bases that match TRBD2. The CDR3 is 16 amino acids. Germline V CDR1 and CDR2: MNHEY, SVGEGT. V was pared by 5 bases and J by 4 bases, with 11 bases of the junction left unmatched.

This rearrangement joins TRBV11-3 to TRBJ2-3, with a weak D call TRBD1 (5 bases). The CDR3 is 13 amino acids. V gave up 0 bases and J gave up 11 bases, with 12 bases separating them. Germline CDR1 is SGHNT and CDR2 is YENEEA. This CDR3 is CASSLDLSQEQYF. In nucleotides, the CDR3 is TGTGCCAGCAGCTTAGATCTGTCACAGGAGCAGTATTTT. The whole variable domain, remainder taken from reference TRBV11-3 and TRBJ2-3, is EAGVVQSPRYKIIEKKQPVAFWCNPISGHNTLYWYLQNLGQGPELLIRYENEEAVDDSQLPKDRFSAERLKGVDSTLKIQPAELGDSAVYLCASSLDLSQEQYFGPGTRLTVL.

V is TRBV3-1 (or the pseudogene TRBV3-2) and J is TRBJ1-2, with D tentatively TRBD1 (6 bases). Trimming took 10 bases from V and 12 from J, leaving 21 bases between them. In germline, CDR1 is LGHDT, CDR2 YNNKEL (reference sequence). This CDR3 contains 12 residues. CDR3 sequence reads: CATVNGRGRNTF. For the CDR3, the DNA is TGTGCCACTGTGAACGGCAGGGGAAGGAACACCTTC.

V gene TRBV7-6 combines with J gene TRBJ1-5; D remains unclear. From germline, CDR1 is SGHVS and CDR2 FNYEAQ. This CDR3 has 13 amino acids. V gave up 1 base and J gave up 5 bases, with 6 bases separating them. The CDR3 DNA sequence: TGTGCCAGCAGCTTAGGCCTCGATCAGCCCCAGCATTTT. Protein: CASSLGLDQPQHF.

This chain joins TRBV9 and TRBJ1-2; a possible D gene is TRBD1 (6 bases). The CDR3 covers 17 residues. Germline V lookup: CDR1 SGDLS, CDR2 YYNGEE. V was clipped by 0 bases and J by 4 bases, with 19 bases between them. CDR3 sequence reads: CASSVGGAVTDPYGYTF. DNA of the CDR3: TGTGCCAGCAGCGTAGGGGGGGCCGTCACAGACCCCTATGGCTACACCTTC. Full variable domain (rest looked up from reference TRBV9 and TRBJ1-2): DSGVTQTPKHLITATGQRVTLRCSPRSGDLSVYWYQQSLDQGLQFLIQYYNGEERAKGNILERFSAQQFPDLHSELNLSSLELGDSALYFCASSVGGAVTDPYGYTFGSGTRLTVV.

The chain joins TRBV6-4 to TRBJ1-1; 7 nucleotides match TRBD1. The junction had 7 bases not matched to a gene; V was cut back by 5 bases and J by 1 base. Per germline, CDR1 MRHNA and CDR2 SNTAGT. The CDR3 runs 15 residues. CDR3: CASSTGAERNTEAFF. The CDR3 nucleotides are TGTGCCAGCAGTACAGGGGCGGAACGGAACACTGAAGCTTTCTTT.

The chain has TRBV21-1 and TRBJ1-1; the DNA was not compared with TRBD1, the D call given in the table. TRBV21-1 corresponds to a pseudogene. The CDR3 sequence is 16 residues long. The CDR3 region has the DNA TGTGCCAGCCCTAGACAGGGATGCCGTCGAGTCGCTGAAGCTTTCTTT. This sequence encodes CASPRQGCRRVAEAFF.

The chain uses TRBV10-3 and TRBJ2-7; D gene uncertain. The CDR3 loop spans 13 amino acids. The V and J ends lost 4 bases and 6 bases respectively, with 13 bases between them. Germline V lookup: CDR1 ENHRY, CDR2 SYGVKD. CDR3 nucleotides: TGTGCCATCAGTGCGAACAGTCCGCCCGAGCAGTACTTC. As protein: CAISANSPPEQYF.

The chain couples TRBV5-1 to TRBJ1-5; D is possibly TRBD1 (6 bases). Trimming pared 4 bases from V and 1 base from J, leaving 12 bases between. Germline V CDR1 and CDR2: SGHRS, YFSETQ. This CDR3 has 15 amino acids. The CDR3 DNA sequence: TGCGCCAGCAGCCCCGGGACATCAAGCAATCAGCCCCAGCATTTT. It yields the protein CASSPGTSSNQPQHF.

A single count supports this clone. This rearrangement joins TRBV5-1 to TRBJ1-1; TRBD1 is a possible D gene (5 bases). The CDR3 is 18 residues long. Germline loops: CDR1 SGHRS, CDR2 YFSETQ. The V end was cut by 0 bases, the J end by 1 base, with 19 bases between. CDR3 region: CASSLASEYRWANTEAFF. The CDR3 DNA follows: TGCGCCAGCAGCTTGGCCTCCGAGTACAGGTGGGCGAACACTGAAGCTTTCTTT.

The CDR3 here is CASSVRDFSETQYF. The CDR3, as DNA: TGTGCCAGCAGCGTCAGGGATTTCTCTGAGACCCAGTACTTC. The V gene is TRBV9, the J gene TRBJ2-5; a weak D match, TRBD1 (5 bases). The CDR3 has 14 residues. V lost 2 bases and J 5 bases, leaving 13 bases between the germline ends. Germline loops: CDR1 SGDLS, CDR2 YYNGEE.

Regarding this clone: Compared with germline, one end of the junction differs, possibly owing to a read error. V gene TRBV7-2 combines with J gene TRBJ1-6; 10 bases align to TRBD1. Germline CDR1 SGHTA, CDR2 FQGNSA. The length of the CDR3 is 15 residues. The DNA of the CDR3 is TGTGCCAGCAGCTTTACGCGACAGGGGGCTTCAGCCCTCCACTTT. Translation: CASSFTRQGASALHF.

V is TRBV29-1 and J is TRBJ2-5; D is possibly TRBD1 (6 bases). V was shortened by 6 bases and J by 5 bases, with 16 bases between the two germline ends. Germline loops: CDR1 SQVTM, CDR2 ANQGSEA. This CDR3 has 13 residues. The CDR3 region is CSVATGSGETQYF. CDR3 nucleotide sequence: TGCAGCGTAGCAACAGGGTCAGGGGAGACCCAGTACTTC.

This clone was observed a single time. V gene TRBV9 combines with J gene TRBJ2-1; 8 bases line up with TRBD1. This CDR3 contains 15 residues. With 3 bases clipped from V and 3 bases from J, the junction kept 5 bases outside the gene matches. In germline, CDR1 is SGDLS, CDR2 YYNGEE. The CDR3 here is CASSAQGALYNEQFF. CDR3 DNA sequence: TGTGCCAGCAGCGCCCAGGGGGCGCTCTACAATGAGCAGTTCTTC.

V usage is TRBV14 and J usage is TRBJ2-7; a weak D match, TRBD2 (6 bases). CDR3 length: 15 residues. Between the trimmed V and J ends, which lost 2 bases and 2 bases, there was a span of 13 bases. CDR1 is SGHDN, CDR2 FVKESK, per germline. The CDR3 nucleotides read TGTGCCAGCAGCCAACGCCGGGGGTTACCCTACGAGCAGTACTTC. This sequence encodes CASSQRRGLPYEQYF. Combining the CDR3 with reference TRBV14 and TRBJ2-7 gives the whole variable domain EAGVTQFPSHSVIEKGQTVTLRCDPISGHDNLYWYRRVMGKEIKFLLHFVKESKQDESGMPNNRFLAERTGGTYSTLKVQPAELEDSGVYFCASSQRRGLPYEQYFGPGTRLTVT.

The genes are TRBV7-9 and TRBJ2-5; the match to TRBD2 covers 9 bases. Per the germline V gene, CDR1 is SEHNR and CDR2 is FQNEAQ (reference sequence). Unmatched junction bases numbered 8, after V lost 2 bases and J lost 4 bases. This CDR3 is built from 16 residues. The CDR3 DNA reads TGTGCCAGCAGCTTATATGGCGGGAGGGCCGGAGAGACCCAGTACTTC. It translates to CASSLYGGRAGETQYF.

The chain links TRBV6-5 to TRBJ2-3, with TRBD1 matching 8 bases. This CDR3 has 15 amino acids. Unmatched junction bases numbered 7, after V lost 4 bases and J lost 4 bases. Germline V gene lookup returns CDR1 MNHEY and CDR2 SVGAGI. CDR3 sequence: CASSWGTGGADTQYF. In DNA, the CDR3 is TGTGCCAGCAGTTGGGGGACAGGTGGAGCAGATACGCAGTATTTT.

This clone was seen a handful of times. This chain joins TRBV6-5 and TRBJ1-6; 7 bases fit TRBD1. In germline, CDR1 is MNHEY, CDR2 SVGAGI. With 6 bases clipped from V and 7 bases from J, the junction kept 0 bases outside the gene matches. This CDR3 region has 12 residues. CDR3 coding DNA: TGTGCCAGCAGCAGGGGGAATTCACCCCTCCACTTT. Translation: CASSRGNSPLHF.

The gene calls are TRBV18 and TRBJ2-5; D may be TRBD1 (5 bases). V lost 8 bases to trimming and J lost 2 bases, with 18 bases between them. Germline V lookup: CDR1 KGHSH, CDR2 LQKENI. The CDR3 is 15 amino acids. The chain's CDR3 is CASHLPDDRQETQYF. The CDR3 DNA reads TGTGCCAGCCACCTCCCGGACGACAGACAAGAGACCCAGTACTTC.

The V call is TRBV7-9, the J call TRBJ1-4; TRBD1 matches at 10 bases. There are 15 residues in the CDR3. Germline trimming cut 5 bases from V and 6 bases from J; bases unmatched to any gene: 6. From germline, CDR1 is SEHNR and CDR2 FQNEAQ (reference sequence). CDR3 nucleotide sequence: TGTGCCAGCAGCGCCGGGACAGGGGTTCATGAAAAACTGTTTTTT. It encodes CASSAGTGVHEKLFF.

The chain recombines TRBV16 with TRBJ1-6; no reliable D call. The CDR3 loop spans 13 amino acids. V lost 0 bases, J lost 9 bases, and 6 bases lay in between. Germline-derived CDR1 and CDR2 are KGHSY and FQNENV. In nucleotides, the CDR3 is TGTGCCAGCAGCCAATCCTTAGGTTCACCCCTCCACTTT. This sequence encodes CASSQSLGSPLHF.

The chain combines TRBV19 with TRBJ2-3, with D hard to call. The V gene's germline CDR1 is LNHDA and CDR2 SQIVND (reference sequence). V was pared by 3 bases and J by 2 bases, with 21 bases between. The CDR3 covers 18 residues. CDR3 amino acids: CASSIRAAAPHLTDTQYF. The CDR3 DNA reads as TGTGCCAGTAGTATCCGGGCCGCGGCCCCACACCTCACAGATACGCAGTATTTT.

This sequence joins TRBV7-6 and TRBJ1-5, with 12 nucleotides matching TRBD1. The CDR3 is 16 amino acids. V trimming: 5 bases; J trimming: 5 bases; junction bases outside the gene matches: 7. CDR1 SGHVS and CDR2 FNYEAQ come from the germline V gene. CDR3 sequence (DNA): TGTGCCAGCAGCGCGACCGGGACAGGGGGCTATCAGCCCCAGCATTTT. Protein: CASSATGTGGYQPQHF.

The genes are TRBV5-4 and TRBJ2-1, with TRBD2 matching 13 bases. The V gene's germline CDR1 is SGHNT and CDR2 YYREEE (reference sequence). There are 19 residues in the CDR3. J was trimmed by 0 bases and V by 4 bases; bases with no gene match: 10. The CDR3 protein is CASSLLAGGPKSSYNEQFF. CDR3 DNA sequence: TGTGCCAGCAGCCTACTAGCGGGAGGGCCGAAGAGCTCCTACAATGAGCAGTTCTTC. The entire variable domain, with the rest obtained from reference TRBV5-4 and TRBJ2-1, is as follows: ETGVTQSPTHLIKTRGQQVTLRCSSQSGHNTVSWYQQALGQGPQFIFQYYREEENGRGNFPPRFSGLQFPNYSSELNVNALELDDSALYLCASSLLAGGPKSSYNEQFFGPGTRLTVL.

CDR3 bases: TGTGCCAGCTCAATGACAGGGTTGGTCACCATATATTTT. As protein: CASSMTGLVTIYF. V usage is TRBV18 and J usage is TRBJ1-3; 7 bases line up with TRBD1. Trimming at V came to 5 bases and at J to 9 bases, leaving 7 bases not matched to a gene. The V gene's germline CDR1 is KGHSH and CDR2 LQKENI. The CDR3 runs 13 residues.

This clone was seen once. The chain is built from TRBV12-3 or TRBV12-4 and TRBJ1-2, with D hard to call. V lost 3 bases, J lost 2 bases, and 7 bases lay in between. The CDR3 contains 13 residues. The CDR3 spells CASSFDGNYGYTF. Here the CDR3 DNA reads TGTGCCAGCAGTTTTGACGGAAACTATGGCTACACCTTC.

The V gene is TRBV6-2 or TRBV6-3, the J gene TRBJ2-2; D may be TRBD1 or TRBD2 (5 bases each). CDR3 length: 16 residues. Trimming removed 7 bases from V and 4 bases from J, with 19 bases in between. The germline V gene has CDR1 MNHEY and CDR2 SVGEGT. CDR3 nucleotide sequence: TGTGCCAGCACCCCGTGGAGTGGGGGAATCACCGGGGAGCTGTTTTTT. This codes for CASTPWSGGITGELFF.